This is a list of T cell receptor beta chains from one sample in a study of Graves' ophthalmopathy and Graves' hyperthyroidism. One entry per CDR3 protein results from TCRdb running MiXCR on the multiplex PCR reads. The table records tens of thousands of distinct CDR3 sequences, approximately 47% of them present only once. Sequenced sample: peripheral blood. Receptor source: an adult woman with Graves' ophthalmopathy. CDR3s include the opening cysteine and the closing phenylalanine or tryptophan. The D gene is left open where the match is weak. Clone size is stated in some rows and not others, as once, few, many or a class when expanded.

.	.	TRBV7-2	TRBJ1-4	CASSYAGGRGTNEKLFF	TGTGCCAGCAGCTACGCGGGGGGGAGGGGTACTAATGAAAAACTGTTTTTT
.	many	TRBV6-5	TRBJ2-4	CASSSSSSGGAYIQYF	TGTGCCAGCAGCTCATCATCGTCTGGGGGCGCTTACATTCAGTACTTC
.	.	TRBV27	TRBJ2-2	CASSPRWRENTGELFF	TGTGCCAGCAGTCCCCGTTGGCGGGAGAACACCGGGGAGCTGTTTTTT
.	.	TRBV11-2	TRBJ2-6	CASSSGQGANVLTF	TGTGCCAGCAGCTCGGGGCAGGGGGCCAACGTCCTGACTTTC
TRBD1	.	TRBV15	TRBJ2-2	CATSRGTGDTGELFF	TGTGCCACCAGCAGAGGGACAGGGGACACCGGGGAGCTGTTTTTT
.	many	TRBV5-1	TRBJ1-1	CASSSGKDTEAFF	TGCGCCAGCAGCTCGGGAAAGGACACTGAAGCTTTCTTT
TRBD2	many	TRBV4-3	TRBJ2-3	CASSQSGGGTDTQYF	TGCGCCAGCAGCCAGAGCGGGGGGGGCACAGATACGCAGTATTTT
.	many	TRBV16	TRBJ2-3	CASSQSTLWSTDTQYF	TGTGCCAGCAGCCAATCGACCCTCTGGAGCACAGATACGCAGTATTTT
TRBD1	.	TRBV20-1	TRBJ1-4	CSARQTGARTNEKLFF	TGCAGTGCCAGACAGACAGGGGCGCGAACTAATGAAAAACTGTTTTTT
.	many	TRBV12-5	TRBJ2-5	CASGLQQETQYF	TGTGCTAGTGGTTTACAACAAGAGACCCAGTACTTC
TRBD2	.	TRBV7-3	TRBJ2-1	CASSPQTSGSNEQFF	TGTGCCAGCAGCCCCCAGACTAGCGGGAGCAATGAGCAGTTCTTC
.	few	TRBV2	TRBJ2-7	CASSEDQSHGEQYF	TGTGCCAGCAGTGAAGACCAGTCCCATGGGGAGCAGTACTTC
TRBD1	.	TRBV19	TRBJ1-4	CASSTDRGTEKLFF	TGTGCCAGTAGTACCGACAGGGGCACTGAAAAACTGTTTTTT
.	.	TRBV5-8	TRBJ2-1	CASSLARNEQFF	TGTGCCAGCAGCTTGGCGCGAAATGAGCAGTTCTTC
.	.	TRBV20-1	TRBJ2-1	CSARDVRESSYNEQFF	TGCAGTGCTAGAGATGTTCGGGAGAGCTCCTACAATGAGCAGTTCTTC